The rows below give T cell receptor beta chains drawn from one sample of a study of blood T cells in healthy people across ages. TCRdb re-called the 5' RACE reads with MiXCR, one entry per CDR3 protein. The data contain under 2,000,000 distinct CDR3 sequences, about 50% of them singletons. Specimen: blood. These receptors originate from a woman aged 40 to 50 in good health. Each CDR3 is given with its conserved first and last residue. The D gene is left open where the match is weak. Some rows have no size entry. The others give once, few or many, or a class for an expanded clone.

CDR3	DNA	length	V	D	J	size
CSARDLRGAQDYEQYF	TGCAGTGCTAGAGATTTACGGGGGGCGCAGGACTACGAGCAGTACTTC	16	TRBV20-1	-	TRBJ2-7	-
CASSEVLAGGTGNEQFF	TGTGCCAGCAGTGAGGTGTTAGCGGGGGGGACCGGCAATGAGCAGTTCTTC	17	TRBV25-1	TRBD2	TRBJ2-1	-
CATSDFGLSSYEQYF	TGTGCCACCAGTGATTTCGGGCTGAGCTCCTACGAGCAGTACTTC	15	TRBV24-1	-	TRBJ2-7	few
CASSLAWEARGYTF	TGTGCCAGCAGCTTAGCGTGGGAGGCGCGGGGCTACACCTTC	14	TRBV7-9	-	TRBJ1-2	-
CASSQDPPGEAGELFF	TGCGCCAGCAGCCAAGACCCCCCAGGGGAGGCCGGGGAGCTGTTTTTT	16	TRBV4-3	-	TRBJ2-2	many
CASSAPGWGDISYF	TGTGCCAGCAGCGCACCGGGGTGGGGGGATATATCGTACTTC	14	TRBV4-2	-	TRBJ2-4	-
CASSARDRPYEQYF	TGTGCTAGCAGCGCCCGGGACAGGCCTTACGAGCAGTACTTC	14	TRBV7-7	TRBD1	TRBJ2-7	-
CSVTGGESYEQYF	TGCAGCGTTACAGGGGGTGAATCCTACGAGCAGTACTTC	13	TRBV29-1	TRBD1	TRBJ2-7	-
CASSPPGLAGDLNEQFF	TGTGCCAGCAGCCCACCGGGACTAGCGGGGGACTTAAATGAGCAGTTCTTC	17	TRBV28	TRBD2	TRBJ2-1	-
CSASVARYQPQHF	TGCAGTGCTAGTGTGGCCAGATATCAGCCCCAGCATTTT	13	TRBV20-1	-	TRBJ1-5	few
CASSLGRKGISYEQYF	TGTGCCAGCAGCTTAGGTAGAAAGGGAATTTCCTACGAGCAGTACTTC	16	TRBV7-2	-	TRBJ2-7	-
CASSQDRGLNEQFF	TGTGCCAGCAGCCAAGACAGGGGGCTAAATGAGCAGTTCTTC	14	TRBV4-2	TRBD1	TRBJ2-1	few
CASSWAHEQFF	TGTGCCAGCAGTTGGGCCCATGAGCAGTTCTTC	11	TRBV27	-	TRBJ2-1	few
CSATSGYEQYF	TGCAGTGCTACCAGCGGCTACGAGCAGTACTTC	11	TRBV20-1	-	TRBJ2-7	-
CASSPPLGTGRRETQYF	TGTGCCAGCAGCCCTCCCCTGGGGACAGGTCGAAGGGAGACCCAGTACTTC	17	TRBV5-6	TRBD1	TRBJ2-5	few
CASSLEAGGAKETQYF	TGCGCCAGCAGCTTGGAGGCCGGGGGGGCGAAAGAGACCCAGTACTTC	16	TRBV5-1	TRBD2	TRBJ2-5	-
CSAGGALYEQYF	TGCAGTGCTGGGGGGGCTCTCTACGAGCAGTACTTC	12	TRBV20-1	-	TRBJ2-7	-
CASSIRGSGNIQYF	TGTGCCAGTAGTATCAGGGGCTCGGGGAACATTCAGTACTTC	14	TRBV19	-	TRBJ2-4	-
CASSPIDRANSPLHF	TGTGCCAGCTCACCAATAGACAGGGCAAATTCACCCCTCCACTTT	15	TRBV18	TRBD1	TRBJ1-6	-
CASSFRTETYEQYF	TGTGCCAGCAGCTTCCGGACAGAGACCTACGAGCAGTACTTC	14	TRBV13	-	TRBJ2-7	few
CAIGRTSGNNEQFF	TGTGCCATCGGCAGGACTAGCGGTAACAATGAGCAGTTCTTC	14	TRBV10-3	TRBD2	TRBJ2-1	few
CSVDWGRGPANTQYF	TGCAGCGTTGATTGGGGTCGGGGCCCTGCTAATACGCAGTATTTT	15	TRBV29-1	-	TRBJ2-3	-
CSARGEGRRLYGYTF	TGCAGTGCTAGAGGGGAGGGGAGAAGGCTCTATGGCTACACCTTC	15	TRBV20-1	-	TRBJ1-2	-
CASSPFPDKIQYF	TGCGCCAGCAGCCCATTCCCCGATAAGATTCAGTACTTC	13	TRBV3-1	-	TRBJ2-4	-
CASSPRTDLHAFF	TGTGCCAGCTCACCAAGAACCGACCTTCACGCTTTCTTT	13	TRBV18	-	TRBJ1-1	once
CASSYSNVGTQYF	TGTGCCAGCAGTTACTCAAACGTCGGGACCCAGTACTTC	13	TRBV6-2/TRBV6-3	-	TRBJ2-5	few
CASSLGGTLSYNEQFF	TGTGCCAGCAGCTTAGGCGGGACACTCTCCTACAATGAGCAGTTCTTC	16	TRBV7-2	-	TRBJ2-1	-
CSARAIAGAYNEQFF	TGCAGTGCGAGGGCCATAGCGGGGGCCTACAATGAGCAGTTCTTC	15	TRBV20-1	TRBD2	TRBJ2-1	few
CSAILNKGLVDNEQFF	TGCAGTGCTATACTTAATAAAGGACTAGTCGACAATGAGCAGTTCTTC	16	TRBV20-1	TRBD2	TRBJ2-1	-
CASSPDSGPGDYGYTF	TGCGCCAGCAGCCCCGACAGCGGCCCAGGGGACTATGGCTACACCTTC	16	TRBV5-1	-	TRBJ1-2	-
CASSGQLNLAKNIQYF	TGTGCCAGCAGCGGACAGTTAAATTTAGCCAAAAACATTCAGTACTTC	16	TRBV9	-	TRBJ2-4	-
CASSFDGSGTSTDTQYF	TGTGCCAGCAGCTTCGATGGTAGCGGAACTAGCACAGATACGCAGTATTTT	17	TRBV7-2	-	TRBJ2-3	-
CSVEGQGRIQETQYF	TGCAGCGTTGAAGGGCAGGGGAGGATCCAAGAGACCCAGTACTTC	15	TRBV29-1	-	TRBJ2-5	once